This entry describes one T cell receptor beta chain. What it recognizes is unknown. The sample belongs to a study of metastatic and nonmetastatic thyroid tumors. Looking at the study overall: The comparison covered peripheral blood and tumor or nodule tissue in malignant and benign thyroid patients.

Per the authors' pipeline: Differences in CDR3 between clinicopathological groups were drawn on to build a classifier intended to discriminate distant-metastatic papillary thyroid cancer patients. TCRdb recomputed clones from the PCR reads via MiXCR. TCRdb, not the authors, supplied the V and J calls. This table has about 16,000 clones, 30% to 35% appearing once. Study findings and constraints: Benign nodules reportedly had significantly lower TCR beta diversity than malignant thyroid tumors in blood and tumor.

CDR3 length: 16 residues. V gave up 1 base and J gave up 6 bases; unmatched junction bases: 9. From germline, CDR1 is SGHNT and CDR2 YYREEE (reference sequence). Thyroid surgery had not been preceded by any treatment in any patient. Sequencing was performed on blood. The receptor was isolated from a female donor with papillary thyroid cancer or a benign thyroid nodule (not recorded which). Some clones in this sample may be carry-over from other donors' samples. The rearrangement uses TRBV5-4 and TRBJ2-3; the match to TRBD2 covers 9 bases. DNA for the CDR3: TGTGCCAGCAGCTTGATAGCGGGGGATTTTAGGGATACGCAGTATTTT. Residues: CASSLIAGDFRDTQYF.